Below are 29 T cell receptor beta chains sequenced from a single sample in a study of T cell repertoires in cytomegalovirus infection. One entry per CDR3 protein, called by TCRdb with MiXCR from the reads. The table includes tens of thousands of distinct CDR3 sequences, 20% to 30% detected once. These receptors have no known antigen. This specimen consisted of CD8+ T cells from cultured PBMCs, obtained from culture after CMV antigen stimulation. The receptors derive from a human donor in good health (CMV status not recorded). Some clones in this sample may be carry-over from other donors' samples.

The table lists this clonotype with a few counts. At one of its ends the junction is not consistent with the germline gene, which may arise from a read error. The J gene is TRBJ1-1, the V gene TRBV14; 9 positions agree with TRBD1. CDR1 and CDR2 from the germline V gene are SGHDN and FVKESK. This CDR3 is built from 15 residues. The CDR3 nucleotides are TGTGCCAGCACAGAGTTCGGGACAGGGAACGCTGAAGCTTTCTTT. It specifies CASTEFGTGNAEAFF.

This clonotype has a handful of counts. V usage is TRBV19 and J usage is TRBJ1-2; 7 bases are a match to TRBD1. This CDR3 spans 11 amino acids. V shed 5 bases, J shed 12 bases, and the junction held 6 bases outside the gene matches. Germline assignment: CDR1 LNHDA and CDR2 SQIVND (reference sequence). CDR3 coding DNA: TGTGCCAGTAGTGACAGGGCCCGACACACCTTC. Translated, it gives CASSDRARHTF.

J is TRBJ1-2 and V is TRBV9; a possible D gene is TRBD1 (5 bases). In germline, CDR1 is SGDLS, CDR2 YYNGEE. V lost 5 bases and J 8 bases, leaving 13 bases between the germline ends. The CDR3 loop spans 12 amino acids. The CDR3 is CASRRVGEGYTF. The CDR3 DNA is TGTGCCAGCAGGAGGGTAGGGGAAGGCTACACCTTC.

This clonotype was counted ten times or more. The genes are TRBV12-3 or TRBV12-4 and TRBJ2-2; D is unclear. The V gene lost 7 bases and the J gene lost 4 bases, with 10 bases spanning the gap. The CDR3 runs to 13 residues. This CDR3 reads CASTPFGTGELFF. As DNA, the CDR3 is TGTGCCAGCACCCCTTTCGGCACCGGGGAGCTGTTTTTT.

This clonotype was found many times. The DNA for the CDR3 is TGTGCCAGCAGCTCCCAAACGGGGACAGGGGGAGAGCAGTACTTC. This sequence encodes CASSSQTGTGGEQYF. V and J are TRBV7-2 and TRBJ2-7, with 11 positions matching TRBD1. V was pared by 4 bases and J by 7 bases, with 9 bases of the junction left unmatched. The germline gives CDR1 SGHTA, CDR2 FQGNSA. The CDR3 consists of 15 residues.

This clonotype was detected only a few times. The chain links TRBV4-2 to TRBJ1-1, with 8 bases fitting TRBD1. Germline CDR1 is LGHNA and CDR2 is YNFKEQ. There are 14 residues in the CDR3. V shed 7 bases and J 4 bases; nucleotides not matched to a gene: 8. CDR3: CASMTTGEGTEAFF. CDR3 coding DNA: TGTGCCAGCATGACGACAGGGGAAGGCACTGAAGCTTTCTTT.

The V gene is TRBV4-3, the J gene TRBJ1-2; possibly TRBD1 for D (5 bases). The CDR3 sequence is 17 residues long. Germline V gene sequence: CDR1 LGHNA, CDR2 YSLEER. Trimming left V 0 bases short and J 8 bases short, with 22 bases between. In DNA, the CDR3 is TGCGCCAGCAGCCAAGATCGTCAACCCATGGGGGAGGGGGGCTACACCTTC. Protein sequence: CASSQDRQPMGEGGYTF.

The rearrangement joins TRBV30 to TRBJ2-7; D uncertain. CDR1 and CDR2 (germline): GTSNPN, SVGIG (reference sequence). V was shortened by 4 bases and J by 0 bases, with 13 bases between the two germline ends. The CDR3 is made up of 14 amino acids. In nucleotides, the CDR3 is TGTGCCTGGACCACGACTCTGAACTCCTACGAGCAGTACTTC. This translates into CAWTTTLNSYEQYF.

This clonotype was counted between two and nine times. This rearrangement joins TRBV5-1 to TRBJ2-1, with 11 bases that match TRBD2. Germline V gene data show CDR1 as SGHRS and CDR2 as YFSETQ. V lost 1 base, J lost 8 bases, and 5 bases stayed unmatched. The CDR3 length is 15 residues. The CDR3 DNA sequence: TGCGCCAGCAGCTTGATAGCGGGGGGGCGGTATGAGCAGTTCTTC. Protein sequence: CASSLIAGGRYEQFF.

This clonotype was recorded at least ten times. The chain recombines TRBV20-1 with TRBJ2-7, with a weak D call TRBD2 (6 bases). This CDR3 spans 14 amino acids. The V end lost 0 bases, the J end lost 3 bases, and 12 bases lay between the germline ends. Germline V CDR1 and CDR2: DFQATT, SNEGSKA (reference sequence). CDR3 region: CSAREEGLGYEQYF. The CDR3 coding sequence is TGCAGTGCTAGAGAAGAGGGACTCGGCTACGAGCAGTACTTC.

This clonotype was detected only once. DNA of the CDR3: TGTGCCAGCAGTTACTCGATTGGGGGCAGGCCCCTCTCCTACGAGCAGTACTTC. Translating gives CASSYSIGGRPLSYEQYF. The V and J genes are TRBV6-6 and TRBJ2-7; TRBD1 is a possible D gene (6 bases). The ends were cut back, 0 bases at V and 0 bases at J, with 18 bases in the middle. Looked up from germline, CDR1 is MNHNY and CDR2 is SVGAGI (reference sequence). The CDR3 has 18 amino acids.

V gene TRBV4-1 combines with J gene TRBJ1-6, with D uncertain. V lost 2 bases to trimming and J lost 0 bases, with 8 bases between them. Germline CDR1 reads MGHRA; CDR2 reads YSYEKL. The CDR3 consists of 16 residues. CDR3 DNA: TGCGCCAGCAGCCAATCAGCGAGCTCCTATAATTCACCCCTCCACTTT. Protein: CASSQSASSYNSPLHF.

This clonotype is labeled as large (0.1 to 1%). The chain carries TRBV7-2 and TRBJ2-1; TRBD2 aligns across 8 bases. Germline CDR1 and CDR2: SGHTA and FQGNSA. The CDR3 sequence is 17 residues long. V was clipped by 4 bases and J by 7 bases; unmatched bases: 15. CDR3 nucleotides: TGTGCCAGCAGCTCCCCTTTGGGAGCGGGAGTTAGTAATGAGCAGTTCTTC. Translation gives CASSSPLGAGVSNEQFF.

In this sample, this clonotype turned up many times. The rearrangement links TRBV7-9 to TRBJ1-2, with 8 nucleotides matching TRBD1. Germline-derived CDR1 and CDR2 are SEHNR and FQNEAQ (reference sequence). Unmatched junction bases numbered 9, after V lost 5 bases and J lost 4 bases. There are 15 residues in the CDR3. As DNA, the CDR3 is TGTGCCAGCAGCCCGGACAGGGTGGGCTTCTATGGCTACACCTTC. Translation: CASSPDRVGFYGYTF.

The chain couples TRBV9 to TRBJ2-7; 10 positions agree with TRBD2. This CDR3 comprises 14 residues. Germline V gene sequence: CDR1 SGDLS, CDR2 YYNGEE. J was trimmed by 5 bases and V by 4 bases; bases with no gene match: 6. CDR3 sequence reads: CASSPSGRENEQYF. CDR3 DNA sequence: TGTGCCAGCAGCCCTAGCGGGAGAGAGAACGAGCAGTACTTC.

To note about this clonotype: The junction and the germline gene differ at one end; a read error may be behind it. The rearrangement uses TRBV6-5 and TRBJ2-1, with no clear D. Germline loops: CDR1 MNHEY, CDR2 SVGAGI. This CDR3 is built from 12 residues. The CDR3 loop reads CASSRSSNEQFF. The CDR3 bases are TGTGCCAGCAGTCGATCCTCCAATGAGCAGTTCTTC.

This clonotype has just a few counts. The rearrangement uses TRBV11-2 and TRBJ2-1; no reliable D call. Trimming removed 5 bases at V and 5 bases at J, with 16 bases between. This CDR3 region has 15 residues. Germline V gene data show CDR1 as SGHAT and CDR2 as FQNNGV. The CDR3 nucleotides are TGTGCCAGCAGCCCCCGACCCCCGACCGACAATGAGCAGTTCTTC. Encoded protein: CASSPRPPTDNEQFF.

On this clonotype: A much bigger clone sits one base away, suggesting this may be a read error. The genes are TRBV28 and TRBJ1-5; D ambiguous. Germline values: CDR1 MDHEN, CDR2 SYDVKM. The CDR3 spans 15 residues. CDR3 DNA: TGTGTCAGCAGTTTAAAGTACGGGTACAATCAGCCCCAGCATTTT. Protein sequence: CVSSLKYGYNQPQHF.

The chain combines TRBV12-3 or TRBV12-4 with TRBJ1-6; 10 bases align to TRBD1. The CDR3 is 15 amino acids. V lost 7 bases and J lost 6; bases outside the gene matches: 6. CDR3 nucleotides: TGTGCCAGCACCACAAGGACAGGGGGTAATTCACCCCTCCACTTT. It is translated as CASTTRTGGNSPLHF.

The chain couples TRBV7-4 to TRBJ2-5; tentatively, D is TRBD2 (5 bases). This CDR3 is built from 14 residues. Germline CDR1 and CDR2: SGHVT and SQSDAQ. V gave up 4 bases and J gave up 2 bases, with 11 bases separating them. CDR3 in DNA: TGTGCCAGCAGCTCCGGACTTGCTCAAGAGACCCAGTACTTC. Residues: CASSSGLAQETQYF.

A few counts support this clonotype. The CDR3 DNA reads as TGTGCCAGCAGCCCCACGACAGGAATAATGAACACTGAAGCTTTCTTT. Residues: CASSPTTGIMNTEAFF. This chain joins TRBV7-9 and TRBJ1-1; TRBD1 might be the D (6 bases). There are 16 residues in the CDR3. Germline assignment: CDR1 SEHNR and CDR2 FQNEAQ (reference sequence). V shed 5 bases and J shed 0 bases, with 16 bases lying between them.

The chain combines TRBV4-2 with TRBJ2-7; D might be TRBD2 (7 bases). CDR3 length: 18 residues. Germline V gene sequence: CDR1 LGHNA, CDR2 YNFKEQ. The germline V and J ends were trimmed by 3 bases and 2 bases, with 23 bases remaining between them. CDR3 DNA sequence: TGTGCCAGCAGCCAGGTGGGGGTCGTGGGGGGGGCCGCCTACGAGCAGTACTTC. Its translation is CASSQVGVVGGAAYEQYF.

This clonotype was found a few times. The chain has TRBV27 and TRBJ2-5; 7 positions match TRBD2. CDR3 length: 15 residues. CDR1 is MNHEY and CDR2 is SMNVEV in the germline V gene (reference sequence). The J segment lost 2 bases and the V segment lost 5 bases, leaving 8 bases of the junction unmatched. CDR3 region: CASSPPGLNQETQYF. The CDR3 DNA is TGTGCCAGCAGTCCACCGGGACTAAATCAAGAGACCCAGTACTTC.

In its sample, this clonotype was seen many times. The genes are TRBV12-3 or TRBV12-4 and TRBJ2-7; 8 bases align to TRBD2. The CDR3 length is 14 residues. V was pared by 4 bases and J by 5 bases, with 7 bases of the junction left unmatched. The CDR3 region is CASSYGRVGDEQYF. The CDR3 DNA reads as TGTGCCAGCAGTTACGGGAGGGTTGGGGACGAGCAGTACTTC.

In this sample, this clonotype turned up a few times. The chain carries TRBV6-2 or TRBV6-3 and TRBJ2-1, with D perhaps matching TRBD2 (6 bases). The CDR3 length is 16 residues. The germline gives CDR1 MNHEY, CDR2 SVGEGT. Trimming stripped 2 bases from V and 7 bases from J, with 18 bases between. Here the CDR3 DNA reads TGTGCCAGCAGTTACCCGGGACTGCCTGGGTGGAATGAGCAGTTCTTC. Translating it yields CASSYPGLPGWNEQFF.

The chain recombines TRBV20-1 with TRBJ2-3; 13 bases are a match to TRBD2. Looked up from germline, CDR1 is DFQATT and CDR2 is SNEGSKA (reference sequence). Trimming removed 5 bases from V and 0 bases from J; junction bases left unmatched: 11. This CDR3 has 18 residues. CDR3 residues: CSASGLAGVGTSTDTQYF. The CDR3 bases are TGCAGTGCTTCTGGACTAGCGGGAGTTGGGACAAGCACAGATACGCAGTATTTT.

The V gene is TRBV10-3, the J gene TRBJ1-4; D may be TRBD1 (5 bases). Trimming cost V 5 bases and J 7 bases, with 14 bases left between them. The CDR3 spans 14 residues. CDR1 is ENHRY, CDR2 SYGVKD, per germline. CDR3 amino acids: CAISPGKSTEKLFF. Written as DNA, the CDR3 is TGTGCCATCAGTCCAGGGAAGTCTACTGAAAAACTGTTTTTT.

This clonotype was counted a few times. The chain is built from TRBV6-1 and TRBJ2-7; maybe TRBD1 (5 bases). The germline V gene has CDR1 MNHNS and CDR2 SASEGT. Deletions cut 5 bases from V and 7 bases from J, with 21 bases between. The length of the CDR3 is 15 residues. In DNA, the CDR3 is TGTGCCAGCAGTACTGACAGCCTGAAGGTGGAAGAGCAGTACTTC. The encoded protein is CASSTDSLKVEEQYF.

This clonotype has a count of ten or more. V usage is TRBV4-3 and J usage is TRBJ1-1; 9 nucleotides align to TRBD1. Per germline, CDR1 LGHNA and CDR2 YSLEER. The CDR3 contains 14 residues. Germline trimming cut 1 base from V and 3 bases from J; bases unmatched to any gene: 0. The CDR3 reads CASSQGTGDTEAFF. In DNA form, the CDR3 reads TGCGCCAGCAGCCAAGGGACAGGGGACACTGAAGCTTTCTTT.